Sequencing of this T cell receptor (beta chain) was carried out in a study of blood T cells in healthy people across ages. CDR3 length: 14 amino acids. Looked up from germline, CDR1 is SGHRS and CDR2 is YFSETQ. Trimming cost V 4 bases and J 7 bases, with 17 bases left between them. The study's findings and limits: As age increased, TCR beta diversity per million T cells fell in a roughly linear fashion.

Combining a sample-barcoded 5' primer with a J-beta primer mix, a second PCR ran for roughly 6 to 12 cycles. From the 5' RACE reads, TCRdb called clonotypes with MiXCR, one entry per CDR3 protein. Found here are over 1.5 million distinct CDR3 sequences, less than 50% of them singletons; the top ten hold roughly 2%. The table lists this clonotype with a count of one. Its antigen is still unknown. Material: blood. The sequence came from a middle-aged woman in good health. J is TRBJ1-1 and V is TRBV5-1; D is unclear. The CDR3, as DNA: TGCGCCAGCAGCCCGGAAGGCAGTCGGGGTGAAGCTTTCTTT. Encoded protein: CASSPEGSRGEAFF.